This T cell receptor beta chain came from a study of cytomegalovirus exposure and HLA in healthy donors. As to this clone: The antigen remains unidentified.

The CDR3 runs 13 residues. V gave up 4 bases and J gave up 10 bases; unmatched junction bases: 3. Germline V lookup: CDR1 SGHRS, CDR2 YFSETQ. Those who donated were healthy bone marrow donors. Study conclusions and caveats: Analysis was carried out at a later point, and it linked a missense DCLRE1C variant to TCR beta V- and J-gene trimming. Immune exposure was documented only through CMV serostatus.

Primers for the PCR totalled 60 Vbeta and 13 Jbeta. Sequencing used immunoSEQ multiplex PCR; TCRdb keeps in-frame clones, though not all of them. The sample table sets out fewer than 150,000 clones. The rearrangement links TRBV5-1 to TRBJ1-6; TRBD1 matches at 9 bases. This receptor was identified in a woman aged 55-75 years in good health and CMV-seronegative. The material sequenced was PBMCs. The CDR3 DNA reads as TGCGCCAGCAGCCCGGACAGGGGCTCACCCCTCCACTTT. Residues: CASSPDRGSPLHF.